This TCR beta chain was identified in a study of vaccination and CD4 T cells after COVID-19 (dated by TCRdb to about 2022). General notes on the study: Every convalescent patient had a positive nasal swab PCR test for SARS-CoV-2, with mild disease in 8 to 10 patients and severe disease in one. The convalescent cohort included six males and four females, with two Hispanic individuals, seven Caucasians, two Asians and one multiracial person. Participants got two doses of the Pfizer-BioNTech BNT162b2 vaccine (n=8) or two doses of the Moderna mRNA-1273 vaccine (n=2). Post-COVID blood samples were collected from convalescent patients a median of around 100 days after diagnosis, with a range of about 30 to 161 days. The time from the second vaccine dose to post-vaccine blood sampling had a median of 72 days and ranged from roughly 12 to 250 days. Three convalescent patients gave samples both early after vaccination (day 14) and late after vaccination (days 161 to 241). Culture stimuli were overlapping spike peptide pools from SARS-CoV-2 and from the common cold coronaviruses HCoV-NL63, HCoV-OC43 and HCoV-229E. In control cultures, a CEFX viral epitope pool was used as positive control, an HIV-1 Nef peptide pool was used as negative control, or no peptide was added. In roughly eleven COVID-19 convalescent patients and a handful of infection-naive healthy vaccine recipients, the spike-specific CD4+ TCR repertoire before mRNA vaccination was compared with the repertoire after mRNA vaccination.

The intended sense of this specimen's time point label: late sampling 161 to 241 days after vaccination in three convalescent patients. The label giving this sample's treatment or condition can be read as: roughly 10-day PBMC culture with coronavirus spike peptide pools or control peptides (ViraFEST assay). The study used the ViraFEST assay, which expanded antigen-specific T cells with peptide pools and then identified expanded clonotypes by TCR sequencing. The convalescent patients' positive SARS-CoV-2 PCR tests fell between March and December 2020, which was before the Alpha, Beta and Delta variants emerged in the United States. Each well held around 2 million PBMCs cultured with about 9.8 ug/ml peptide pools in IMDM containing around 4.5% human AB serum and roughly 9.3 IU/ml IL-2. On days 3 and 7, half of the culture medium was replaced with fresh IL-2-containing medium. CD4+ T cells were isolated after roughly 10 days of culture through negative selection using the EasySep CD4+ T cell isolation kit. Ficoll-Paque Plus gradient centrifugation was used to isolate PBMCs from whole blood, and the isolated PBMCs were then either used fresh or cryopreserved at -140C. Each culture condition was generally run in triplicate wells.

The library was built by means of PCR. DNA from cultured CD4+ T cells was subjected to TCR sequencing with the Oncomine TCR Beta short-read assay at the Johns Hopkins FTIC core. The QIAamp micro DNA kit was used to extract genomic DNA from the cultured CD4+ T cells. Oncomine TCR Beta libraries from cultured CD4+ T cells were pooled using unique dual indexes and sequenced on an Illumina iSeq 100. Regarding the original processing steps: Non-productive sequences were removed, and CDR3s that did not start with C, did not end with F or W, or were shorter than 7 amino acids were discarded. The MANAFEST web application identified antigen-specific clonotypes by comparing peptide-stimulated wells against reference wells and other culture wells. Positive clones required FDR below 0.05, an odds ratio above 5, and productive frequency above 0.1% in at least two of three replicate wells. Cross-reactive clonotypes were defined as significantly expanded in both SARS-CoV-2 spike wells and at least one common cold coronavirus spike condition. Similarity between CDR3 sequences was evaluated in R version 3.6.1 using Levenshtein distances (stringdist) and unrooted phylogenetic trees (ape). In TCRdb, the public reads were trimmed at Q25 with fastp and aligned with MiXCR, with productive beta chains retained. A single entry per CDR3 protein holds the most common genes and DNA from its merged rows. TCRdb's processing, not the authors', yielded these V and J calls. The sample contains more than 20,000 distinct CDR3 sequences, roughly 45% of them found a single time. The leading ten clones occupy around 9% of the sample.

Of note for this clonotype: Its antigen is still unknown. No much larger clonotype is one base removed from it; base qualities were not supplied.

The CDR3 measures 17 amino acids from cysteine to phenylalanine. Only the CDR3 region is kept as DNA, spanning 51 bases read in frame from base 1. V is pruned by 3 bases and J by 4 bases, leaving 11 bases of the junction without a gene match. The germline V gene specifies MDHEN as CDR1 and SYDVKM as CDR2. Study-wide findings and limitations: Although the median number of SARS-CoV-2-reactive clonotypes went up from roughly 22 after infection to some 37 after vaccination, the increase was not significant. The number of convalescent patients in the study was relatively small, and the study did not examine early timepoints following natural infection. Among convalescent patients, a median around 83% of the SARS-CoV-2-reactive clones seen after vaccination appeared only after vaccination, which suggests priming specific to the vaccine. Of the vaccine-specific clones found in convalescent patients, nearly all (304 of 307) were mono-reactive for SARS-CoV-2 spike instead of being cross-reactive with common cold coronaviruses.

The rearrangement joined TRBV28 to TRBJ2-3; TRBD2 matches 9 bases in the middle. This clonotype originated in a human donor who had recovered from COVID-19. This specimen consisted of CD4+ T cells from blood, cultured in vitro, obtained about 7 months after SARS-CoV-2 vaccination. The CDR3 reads CASSFLTGGRAPDTQYF. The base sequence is TGTGCCAGCAGTTTCCTCACGGGCGGGAGGGCCCCAGATACGCAGTATTTT.